Shown below are 32 T cell receptor beta chains from a single sample sequenced in a study of T cells in Graves' hyperthyroidism and ophthalmopathy. Amplified TCR beta CDR3 regions derived from RNA transcripts. The HTBI primer set drove a first-round RT-PCR of the TCR CDR3. From the multiplex PCR reads, TCRdb called clonotypes with MiXCR, one entry per CDR3 protein. The table has about 600,000 distinct CDR3 sequences, about a sixth seen once; the top ten hold 3% to 4%. Sample: blood. Every receptor here comes from a woman in her forties with Graves' ophthalmopathy.

As for this clonotype: A read error may account for a junction end that differs from germline. The chain employs TRBV10-3 and TRBJ1-1; 8 bases fit TRBD1. CDR3 length: 18 amino acids. Germline CDR1 ENHRY, CDR2 SYGVKD. The CDR3 loop is CASSEPEGQALTNTEAFF. The CDR3 bases are TGTGCCAGCAGTGAGCCAGAGGGACAGGCGCTGACGAACACTGAAGCTTTCTTT.

In its sample, this clonotype was seen many times. This chain uses TRBV6-1 with TRBJ1-2; the D is unclear. Germline V gene sequence: CDR1 MNHNS, CDR2 SASEGT. The CDR3 sequence is 14 residues long. Trimming removed 6 bases from V and 8 bases from J, with 19 bases in between. CDR3 residues: CASSPGLATGGYTF. CDR3 DNA sequence: TGTGCCAGCAGCCCCGGGCTGGCCACGGGAGGCTACACCTTC.

This clonotype was found many times. The V and J genes are TRBV28 and TRBJ1-5; D remains unclear. The V gene's germline CDR1 is MDHEN and CDR2 SYDVKM. V dropped 7 bases and J dropped 7 bases, with 17 bases sitting between them. This CDR3 spans 14 amino acids. The CDR3 protein is CASKISGFRQPQHF. The CDR3 DNA sequence: TGTGCCAGCAAAATTAGCGGGTTCAGGCAGCCCCAGCATTTT.

The genes are TRBV29-1 and TRBJ2-1, with D possibly matching TRBD2 (5 bases). The length of the CDR3 is 14 residues. Trimming cost V 2 bases and J 3 bases, with 11 bases left between them. Germline V gives CDR1 SQVTM, CDR2 ANQGSEA. CDR3 bases: TGCAGCGTTGAACCCGGACTCTTCTACAATGAGCAGTTCTTC. Protein sequence: CSVEPGLFYNEQFF.

Ten or more counts support this clonotype. The genes are TRBV11-2 and TRBJ2-2; D gene unclear. The germline CDR1 and CDR2 sequences are SGHAT and FQNNGV. The germline V and J ends were trimmed by 2 bases and 4 bases, with 11 bases remaining between them. There are 15 residues in the CDR3. The CDR3 nucleotides are TGTGCCAGCAGCTTATTCGGCGGTGGCACCGGGGAGCTGTTTTTT. Translation: CASSLFGGGTGELFF. The full variable domain, rest sourced from reference TRBV11-2 and TRBJ2-2, is EAGVAQSPRYKIIEKRQSVAFWCNPISGHATLYWYQQILGQGPKLLIQFQNNGVVDDSQLPKDRFSAERLKGVDSTLKIQPAKLEDSAVYLCASSLFGGGTGELFFGEGSRLTVL.

The V gene is TRBV3-1, the J gene TRBJ2-7; D is undetermined. CDR1 LGHDT and CDR2 YNNKEL come from the germline V gene (reference sequence). V was pared by 0 bases and J by 3 bases, with 6 bases between. There are 13 residues in the CDR3. CDR3 sequence: CASSQDTNYEQYF. CDR3 in DNA: TGTGCCAGCAGCCAAGACACAAACTACGAGCAGTACTTC.

This clonotype was picked up many times. Here the CDR3 reads CASSQDRVTKNIQYF. CDR3 bases: TGCGCCAGCAGCCAAGATCGGGTGACCAAAAACATTCAGTACTTC. The rearrangement links TRBV4-1 to TRBJ2-4, with unresolved D. Between the trimmed V and J ends, which lost 0 bases and 2 bases, there was a span of 8 bases. Germline V lookup: CDR1 MGHRA, CDR2 YSYEKL. The CDR3 is 15 residues long.

This clonotype was counted at least ten times. The chain has TRBV5-6 and TRBJ2-5; 10 nucleotides match TRBD1. This CDR3 comprises 18 residues. Germline assignment: CDR1 SGHDT and CDR2 YYEEEE. Trimming removed 0 bases from V and 5 bases from J; junction bases left unmatched: 13. The CDR3 coding sequence is TGTGCCAGCAGCTTGGAGGGTCCGGGACAGGGGTGGCGGGAGACCCAGTACTTC. It yields the protein CASSLEGPGQGWRETQYF.

This rearrangement joins TRBV27 to TRBJ1-6; D gene uncertain. Trimming took off 3 bases at V and 6 bases at J, with 9 bases between the two ends. The germline V gene encodes CDR1 MNHEY and CDR2 SMNVEV (reference sequence). The length of the CDR3 is 14 residues. DNA of the CDR3: TGTGCCAGCAGTTTCGGATTCGGTAATTCACCCCTCCACTTT. It is translated as CASSFGFGNSPLHF.

About this clonotype itself: This may stem from a read error, because a much larger clone lies one nucleotide away. CDR3 nucleotides: TGTGCCAGCAGGGGCAAAGGTTCGAACACTGGAGCTTTCTTT. This sequence encodes CASRGKGSNTGAFF. The V gene is TRBV6-1, the J gene TRBJ1-1; the D is unclear. The CDR3 extends over 14 amino acids. Germline lookup yields CDR1 MNHNS and CDR2 SASEGT.

This clonotype showed up just a few times. The chain has TRBV29-1 and TRBJ2-7; D is ambiguous. Trimming left V 6 bases short and J 1 base short, with 16 bases between. CDR1 is SQVTM and CDR2 is ANQGSEA in the germline V gene. CDR3 length equals 14 residues. CDR3 sequence: CSVLLLDPSYEQYF. The CDR3 nucleotides read TGCAGCGTACTCTTATTGGACCCATCCTACGAGCAGTACTTC.

The sample holds a few counts of this clonotype. One junction end disagrees with the germline gene, perhaps due to a read error. V usage is TRBV27 and J usage is TRBJ1-2; TRBD1 matches at 8 bases. The germline V gene has CDR1 MNHEY and CDR2 SMNVEV (reference sequence). The CDR3 has 16 residues. Written as DNA, the CDR3 is TGTGCCAGCAGTTTTTCGACGACAGGGGCTAACTATAGCTACACCTTC. This encodes CASSFSTTGANYSYTF.

V gene TRBV7-9 combines with J gene TRBJ2-3; unclear D gene. The germline V and J ends were trimmed by 5 bases and 6 bases, with 12 bases remaining between them. The CDR3 sequence is 13 residues long. Germline V gene data show CDR1 as SEHNR and CDR2 as FQNEAQ (reference sequence). In nucleotides, the CDR3 is TGTGCCAGCAGCCCGAGAACGCGTGATACGCAGTATTTT. Translation: CASSPRTRDTQYF.

This clonotype was seen repeatedly, ten times or more. The chain uses TRBV5-1 and TRBJ2-1; the match to TRBD2 covers 9 bases. Germline CDR1 SGHRS, CDR2 YFSETQ. Trimming took 4 bases from V and 6 from J; bases not matched to a gene: 11. The CDR3 has 16 amino acids. This CDR3 reads CASSLPASGIGNEQFF. CDR3 DNA sequence: TGCGCCAGCAGCCTCCCAGCTAGCGGGATTGGCAATGAGCAGTTCTTC.

The chain recombines TRBV10-3 with TRBJ2-7; no clear D. The CDR3 covers 14 residues. Germline assignment: CDR1 ENHRY and CDR2 SYGVKD. Trimming removed 0 bases at V and 4 bases at J, with 10 bases between. DNA of the CDR3: TGTGCCATCAGTGAGTCTTCCTGGGGATACGAGCAGTACTTC. Its protein is CAISESSWGYEQYF.

This clonotype occurred many times. The rearrangement links TRBV2 to TRBJ2-2; 7 bases agree with TRBD1. The germline V gene encodes CDR1 SNHLY and CDR2 FYNNEI. The CDR3 spans 14 residues. Losses at the gene ends were 6 bases for V and 4 bases for J; bases not matched to a gene: 5. The CDR3 DNA reads TGTGCCAGCAGGACCGGACAGGCCACCGGGGAGCTGTTTTTT. It translates to CASRTGQATGELFF.

The gene calls are TRBV2 and TRBJ2-7; the D gene is possibly TRBD1 (7 bases). The germline V and J ends were trimmed by 2 bases and 1 base, with 15 bases remaining between them. Germline CDR1 and CDR2: SNHLY and FYNNEI. This CDR3 spans 16 amino acids. The CDR3 bases are TGTGCCAGCAGTGAATGGGCAGGGGGGAAGTCCTACGAGCAGTACTTC. Protein: CASSEWAGGKSYEQYF.

The sample holds many counts of this clonotype. The gene calls are TRBV28 and TRBJ2-5; a weak D match, TRBD2 (6 bases). Looked up from germline, CDR1 is MDHEN and CDR2 is SYDVKM. V was shortened by 3 bases and J by 1 base, with 12 bases between the two germline ends. The CDR3 has 15 residues. Written as DNA, the CDR3 is TGTGCCAGCAGTTTTGGGGGAGGCGGCCAAGAGACCCAGTACTTC. It codes for CASSFGGGGQETQYF.

The genes are TRBV5-1 and TRBJ2-1; 9 positions agree with TRBD2. Trimming at V came to 3 bases and at J to 8 bases, leaving 15 bases not matched to a gene. Per the germline V gene, CDR1 is SGHRS and CDR2 is YFSETQ. This CDR3 comprises 17 residues. The CDR3 here is CASSWGLRAGGGHEQFF. DNA of the CDR3: TGCGCCAGCAGCTGGGGGTTGAGAGCGGGAGGTGGCCATGAGCAGTTCTTC.

This clonotype has ten or more counts. The genes are TRBV3-1 and TRBJ1-1; 9 bases fit TRBD1. Germline V gene sequence: CDR1 LGHDT, CDR2 YNNKEL (reference sequence). Trimming removed 4 bases from V and 10 bases from J; junction bases left unmatched: 4. The CDR3 contains 12 residues. The CDR3 region has the DNA TGTGCCAGCAGCCGCGGACAGGGGACAGCTTTCTTT. Its translation: CASSRGQGTAFF.

This clonotype has a count of ten or more. This rearrangement joins TRBV6-1 to TRBJ2-5; no clear D gene. Trimming shortened V by 7 bases and J by 2 bases, and 11 bases separated the two germline ends. This CDR3 is built from 13 residues. The germline V gene encodes CDR1 MNHNS and CDR2 SASEGT. This CDR3 reads CASKVAVQETQYF. The CDR3 DNA is TGTGCCAGCAAGGTGGCGGTACAAGAGACCCAGTACTTC.

The chain has TRBV7-8 and TRBJ1-1; D not certain. This CDR3 is built from 14 residues. The germline V gene has CDR1 SGHVS and CDR2 FQNEAQ. V was cut by 3 bases and J by 1 base, with 9 bases left in between. CDR3 protein: CASSFGLGNTEAFF. The CDR3, as DNA: TGTGCCAGCAGCTTTGGTTTGGGGAACACTGAAGCTTTCTTT.

This clonotype was counted only a few times. The V call is TRBV5-1, the J call TRBJ2-2; TRBD2 is a possible D gene (6 bases). CDR3 size: 17 residues. V was clipped by 4 bases and J by 3 bases, with 19 bases between them. In germline, CDR1 is SGHRS, CDR2 YFSETQ. The CDR3 nucleotides read TGCGCCAGCAGCACAAAATTCCGGGACTCTGACACCGGGGAGCTGTTTTTT. Encoded protein: CASSTKFRDSDTGELFF.

The V call is TRBV6-1, the J call TRBJ2-1; 11 bases are a match to TRBD2. This CDR3 contains 15 residues. V gave up 4 bases and J gave up 8 bases; unmatched junction bases: 7. Germline values: CDR1 MNHNS, CDR2 SASEGT. The CDR3 region is CASSVAGGPSHEQFF. CDR3 nucleotide sequence: TGTGCCAGCAGTGTAGCGGGAGGGCCCTCCCATGAGCAGTTCTTC.

This clonotype was counted between two and nine times. This chain joins TRBV29-1 and TRBJ2-7; D might be TRBD1 or TRBD2, each matching 5 bases. The CDR3 is made up of 14 amino acids. V was trimmed by 4 bases and J by 6 bases, leaving 19 bases between them. The germline gives CDR1 SQVTM, CDR2 ANQGSEA. Here the CDR3 reads CSVVVTGTLGEQYF. The DNA of the CDR3 is TGCAGCGTTGTGGTTACGGGGACCCTAGGCGAGCAGTACTTC.

This clonotype appeared many times. The chain links TRBV30 to TRBJ2-1; 9 bases align to TRBD1. The CDR3 covers 15 residues. The V gene end was trimmed by 2 bases and the J gene end by 4 bases; junction bases not matched to a gene: 6. Per the germline V gene, CDR1 is GTSNPN and CDR2 is SVGIG (reference sequence). The DNA for the CDR3 is TGTGCCTGGAGTCATATGGGACAGGGTTACAATGAGCAGTTCTTC. Translating gives CAWSHMGQGYNEQFF.

In its sample, this clonotype was seen a few times. The genes are TRBV11-2 and TRBJ2-2, with a tentative D call TRBD2 (6 bases). The CDR3 spans 15 residues. CDR1 is SGHAT, CDR2 FQNNGV, per germline. Trimming took 0 bases from V and 4 from J, leaving 9 bases between them. CDR3 sequence (DNA): TGTGCCAGCAGCTTAGATTGGGGAGGCACCGGGGAGCTGTTTTTT. Residues: CASSLDWGGTGELFF.

This clonotype was seen ten or more times. This may come from a read error, since a much larger clone is one base off. The genes are TRBV6-1 and TRBJ2-1, with 7 positions matching TRBD2. The germline V gene has CDR1 MNHNS and CDR2 SASEGT. The CDR3 totals 18 residues. Unmatched junction bases numbered 15, after V lost 1 base and J lost 6 bases. CDR3 DNA sequence: TGTGCCAGCAGTGAAGTCCCTGGGACTAACGGGACTACCAATGAGCAGTTCTTC. Translated: CASSEVPGTNGTTNEQFF.

This clonotype occurred many times. The chain recombines TRBV7-8 with TRBJ2-1; 8 positions match TRBD1. The CDR3 runs to 14 residues. Trimming took 10 bases from V and 4 from J; bases not matched to a gene: 9. CDR1 and CDR2 from the germline V gene are SGHVS and FQNEAQ. The CDR3 DNA follows: TGTGCCATCTCCCAGGGACAGGATTACAATGAGCAGTTCTTC. Protein sequence: CAISQGQDYNEQFF.

This clonotype was observed a few times. The chain recombines TRBV29-1 with TRBJ2-1, with D tentatively TRBD1 (6 bases). The CDR3 loop spans 14 amino acids. Trimming took off 4 bases at V and 0 bases at J, with 10 bases between the two ends. Germline loops: CDR1 SQVTM, CDR2 ANQGSEA. The CDR3 is CSVVRTDSYNEQFF. CDR3 DNA sequence: TGCAGCGTTGTAAGGACAGACTCCTACAATGAGCAGTTCTTC.

This chain connects TRBV19 to TRBJ1-5; TRBD1 aligns across 7 bases. With 6 bases clipped from V and 3 bases from J, the junction kept 11 bases outside the gene matches. CDR1 LNHDA and CDR2 SQIVND come from the germline V gene (reference sequence). This CDR3 spans 16 amino acids. Here the CDR3 reads CASRRVWDRDNQPQHF. The CDR3 DNA is TGTGCCAGTAGGAGGGTTTGGGACAGAGACAATCAGCCCCAGCATTTT.

The table lists this clonotype with many counts. V usage is TRBV12-3 or TRBV12-4 and J usage is TRBJ1-6; perhaps TRBD1 as D (5 bases). V dropped 7 bases and J dropped 7 bases, with 17 bases sitting between them. This CDR3 contains 15 residues. CDR3 sequence reads: CASTRGQMGNSPLHF. The CDR3 nucleotides are TGTGCCAGCACCCGCGGACAAATGGGCAATTCACCCCTCCACTTT.